Listed here are 5 T cell receptor beta chains from one sample, sequenced in a study of shared clonotypes between healthy human individuals. Sequencing was performed with immunoSEQ multiplex PCR; in TCRdb, only in-frame clones are kept and a portion is missing. The table has over a million clones, around 95% seen once; the top ten hold roughly 1.2%. Sample: naive CD4+ T cells sorted from blood. Subset denoted: CD45RA+ positively selected. These receptors all stem from a man in his thirties or forties in good health.

This chain's CDR3 is CASSTTGTGSFYEQYF. The CDR3 DNA is TGTGCCAGCAGCACTACCGGGACAGGATCCTTCTACGAGCAGTACTTC. V is TRBV5-5 and J is TRBJ2-7, with 8 bases lining up with TRBD1. The germline CDR1 and CDR2 sequences are SGHKS and YYEKEE (reference sequence). The CDR3 spans 16 residues. Germline trimming cut 4 bases from V and 3 bases from J; bases unmatched to any gene: 12.

This clone showed up just once. CDR3 sequence (DNA): TGTGCCAGCAGCCAGGGGGGCAGGCAAGAGACCCAGTACTTC. Translated, it gives CASSQGGRQETQYF. The chain couples TRBV11-2 to TRBJ2-5, with D maybe TRBD1 (7 bases). The CDR3 length is 14 residues. Germline V gene lookup returns CDR1 SGHAT and CDR2 FQNNGV. Trimming cost V 5 bases and J 2 bases, with 12 bases left between them.

On this clone itself: The same CDR3 also results from other DNA sequences found in this sample. V is TRBV11-2 and J is TRBJ2-7, with D perhaps TRBD2 (5 bases). The V gene's germline CDR1 is SGHAT and CDR2 FQNNGV. The CDR3 has 14 amino acids. V lost 0 bases and J lost 2, with 8 bases in between. The CDR3 nucleotides read TGTGCCAGCAGCTTAGATCCCGGGACCTACGAGCAGTACTTC. It is translated as CASSLDPGTYEQYF.

CDR3 protein: CASGLVLGQGNTEAFF. The CDR3, as DNA: TGTGCTAGTGGTTTGGTCCTAGGACAGGGTAACACTGAAGCTTTCTTT. The V call is TRBV12-5, the J call TRBJ1-1; TRBD1 agrees at 8 bases. The CDR3 totals 16 residues. CDR1 LGHNT and CDR2 FRNRAP come from the germline V gene. Germline trimming cut 0 bases from V and 2 bases from J; bases unmatched to any gene: 5.

This clone appeared a single time. The V and J genes are TRBV2 and TRBJ2-1; 10 positions match TRBD2. With 6 bases clipped from V and 4 bases from J, the junction kept 3 bases outside the gene matches. Germline lookup yields CDR1 SNHLY and CDR2 FYNNEI. There are 14 residues in the CDR3. Written as DNA, the CDR3 is TGTGCCAGCAGACAGCGGGAGGGGTACAATGAGCAGTTCTTC. Translating it yields CASRQREGYNEQFF.